These 16 T cell receptor beta chains originate from one sample sequenced in a study of identical twins. TCRdb redid the calling of the 5' RACE reads with MiXCR, one entry per CDR3 protein. The table lists 100,000 to 110,000 distinct CDR3 sequences, 5.9% of them singletons, with less than 15% in the top ten. Sequenced sample: memory T cells sorted from blood. The receptors here all came from a woman between 45 and 65 years old in good health.

This clonotype showed up just a few times. The rearrangement joins TRBV5-1 to TRBJ2-7, with a tentative D call TRBD2 (7 bases). The CDR3 runs to 15 residues. Germline V lookup: CDR1 SGHRS, CDR2 YFSETQ. Deletions cut 0 bases from V and 2 bases from J, with 12 bases between. CDR3 bases: TGCGCCAGCAGCTTGGTCGGCGGGGGCCCCTACGAGCAGTACTTC. As protein: CASSLVGGGPYEQYF.

This clonotype came up many times. The V gene is TRBV2, the J gene TRBJ1-1; D may be TRBD1 (5 bases). CDR3 length equals 13 residues. Trimming took off 7 bases at V and 4 bases at J, with 13 bases between the two ends. Germline V gene data show CDR1 as SNHLY and CDR2 as FYNNEI. CDR3 region: CASIIGGGTEAFF. The CDR3 region has the DNA TGTGCCAGCATCATTGGGGGAGGCACTGAAGCTTTCTTT. Looking up the rest from reference TRBV2 and TRBJ1-1 gives the full variable domain: EPEVTQTPSHQVTQMGQEVILRCVPISNHLYFYWYRQILGQKVEFLVSFYNNEISEKSEIFDDQFSVERPDGSNFTLKIRSTKLEDSAMYFCASIIGGGTEAFFGQGTRLTVV.

In its sample, this clonotype was seen a few times. A much larger clone lies a single base off, so this may be a read error. The chain couples TRBV24-1 to TRBJ2-1, with D maybe TRBD2 (5 bases). This CDR3 contains 15 residues. CDR1 and CDR2 (germline): KGHDR, SFDVKD. The CDR3 here is CATSDGVASYNDQFF. The CDR3 nucleotides are TGTGCCACCAGTGACGGGGTGGCAAGCTACAATGATCAGTTCTTC.

The table lists this clonotype with a few counts. The gene calls are TRBV5-4 and TRBJ2-5, with D unclear. Germline CDR1 SGHNT, CDR2 YYREEE (reference sequence). CDR3 length: 12 amino acids. V was clipped by 3 bases and J by 5 bases, with 8 bases between them. As DNA, the CDR3 is TGTGCCAGCAGCTATACAGAGGAGACCCAGTACTTC. Residues: CASSYTEETQYF.

This clonotype came up many times. The J gene is TRBJ1-1, the V gene TRBV7-9; TRBD1 matches 9 bases. The CDR3 has 14 amino acids. Germline assignment: CDR1 SEHNR and CDR2 FQNEAQ (reference sequence). V was pared by 3 bases and J by 4 bases, with 3 bases of the junction left unmatched. CDR3 nucleotides: TGTGCCAGCAGCTTCGGACAGGGGATCACTGAAGCTTTCTTT. Amino acids: CASSFGQGITEAFF.

This clonotype was observed many times. The rearrangement joins TRBV27 to TRBJ2-1; 9 nucleotides line up with TRBD2. With 5 bases clipped from V and 3 bases from J, the junction kept 8 bases outside the gene matches. From germline, CDR1 is MNHEY and CDR2 SMNVEV (reference sequence). The CDR3 has 16 residues. Here the CDR3 DNA reads TGTGCCAGCAGTAGGCGGGAGGGATCTGGCTACAATGAGCAGTTCTTC. Protein product: CASSRREGSGYNEQFF.

This clonotype appeared a few times. V usage is TRBV29-1 and J usage is TRBJ1-4; 7 bases map to TRBD1. The CDR3 is made up of 15 amino acids. The germline V gene has CDR1 SQVTM and CDR2 ANQGSEA. After removal of 6 bases from V and 8 bases from J, the junction contained 15 bases not matched to a gene. CDR3 sequence (DNA): TGCAGCGTCGTTTTAACCGGGACAGCGAACGAAAAACTGTTTTTT. Protein sequence: CSVVLTGTANEKLFF.

This clonotype was observed at least ten times. V and J are TRBV2 and TRBJ2-6; no definite D call. The CDR3 covers 12 residues. Per the germline V gene, CDR1 is SNHLY and CDR2 is FYNNEI. V was clipped by 4 bases and J by 2 bases, with 0 bases between them. Here the CDR3 DNA reads TGTGCCAGCAGTGCTGGGGCCAACGTCCTGACTTTC. Translated, it gives CASSAGANVLTF.

This clonotype was recorded at least ten times. The chain uses TRBV6-2 or TRBV6-3 and TRBJ2-3; a possible D gene is TRBD2 (6 bases). The germline V and J ends were trimmed by 2 bases and 0 bases, with 15 bases remaining between them. Germline V gene lookup returns CDR1 MNHEY and CDR2 SVGEGT. The CDR3 spans 17 residues. The CDR3 DNA sequence: TGTGCCAGCAGTTACGCTTTCGGGAGTGGGAGCACAGATACGCAGTATTTT. It translates to CASSYAFGSGSTDTQYF.

This clonotype was recorded at least ten times. The V gene is TRBV3-1, the J gene TRBJ2-1; tentative D call: TRBD1 (6 bases). Germline CDR1 LGHDT, CDR2 YNNKEL (reference sequence). The V gene lost 4 bases and the J gene lost 9 bases, with 22 bases spanning the gap. The CDR3 sequence is 16 residues long. CDR3: CASSPFVAGTSLEQFF. The CDR3 nucleotides read TGTGCCAGCAGCCCCTTTGTTGCCGGGACAAGTCTTGAGCAGTTCTTC.

This clonotype has ten or more counts. This chain connects TRBV25-1 to TRBJ2-1; 8 bases agree with TRBD2. The germline V gene encodes CDR1 MGHDK and CDR2 SYGVNS. The CDR3 is 13 residues long. Losses at the gene ends were 2 bases for V and 11 bases for J; bases not matched to a gene: 5. Here the CDR3 reads CASSEEGLGKQFF. CDR3 bases: TGTGCCAGCAGTGAAGAGGGACTAGGAAAGCAGTTCTTC.

This clonotype has at least ten counts. This rearrangement joins TRBV20-1 to TRBJ1-5; a weak D match, TRBD1 (6 bases). V shed 3 bases and J shed 3 bases, with 12 bases lying between them. The CDR3 is 14 amino acids. Germline CDR1 is DFQATT and CDR2 is SNEGSKA (reference sequence). For the CDR3, the DNA is TGCAGTGCTAGTACAGGGATGTCCAATCAGCCCCAGCATTTT. It codes for CSASTGMSNQPQHF.

The sample holds many counts of this clonotype. V gene TRBV6-1 combines with J gene TRBJ2-7; D unresolved. Germline V gene data show CDR1 as MNHNS and CDR2 as SASEGT. The CDR3 has 12 residues. V lost 4 bases, J lost 3 bases, and 7 bases lay in between. The CDR3, as DNA: TGTGCCAGCAGTGTCTCGGGCTACGAGCAGTACGTC. It specifies CASSVSGYEQYV.

This clonotype has a count of ten or more. V usage is TRBV6-5 and J usage is TRBJ2-2; 7 positions match TRBD2. Germline V gives CDR1 MNHEY, CDR2 SVGAGI. This CDR3 comprises 15 residues. Trimming removed 7 bases from V and 0 bases from J; junction bases left unmatched: 5. The CDR3 loop is CASKNSGANTGELFF. CDR3 DNA sequence: TGTGCCAGCAAGAACAGCGGGGCGAACACCGGGGAGCTGTTTTTT.

This clonotype was seen many times. The gene calls are TRBV12-3 or TRBV12-4 and TRBJ1-6; a possible D gene is TRBD1 (6 bases). The ends were cut back, 4 bases at V and 11 bases at J, with 18 bases in the middle. The CDR3 extends over 15 amino acids. The CDR3 DNA follows: TGTGCCAGCAGTTCCTCAAGACAGGCGGCGACACCCCTCCACTTT. Protein product: CASSSSRQAATPLHF.

This clonotype was seen many times. CDR3 nucleotides: TGTGCCAGCAGTTTAGATCCAGACACTGAAGCTTTCTTT. Amino acid sequence: CASSLDPDTEAFF. V and J are TRBV27 and TRBJ1-1, with D unclear. The CDR3 has 13 residues. Trimming shortened V by 2 bases and J by 3 bases, and 7 bases separated the two germline ends. From germline, CDR1 is MNHEY and CDR2 SMNVEV (reference sequence).